The following is a T cell receptor (beta chain) sequence with its context. The assay was immunoSEQ multiplex PCR, and TCRdb's table has in-frame clones only and misses some. The profile shows approximately 200,000 clones, around 94% of them singletons. A Seattle source enrolled patients during active infection and followed them longitudinally. Germline lookup yields CDR1 SNHLY and CDR2 FYNNEI. The CDR3 has 17 amino acids. Trimming shortened V by 4 bases and J by 5 bases, and 23 bases separated the two germline ends. These data are taken from a study of blood T cell repertoires in COVID-19. This rearrangement joins TRBV2 to TRBJ1-1; weak D call: TRBD1 (5 bases). Sequencing input: peripheral blood. This TCR derives from a man aged 25-45 years with COVID-19, enrolled during active disease. The DNA of the CDR3 is TGTGCCAGCAGTGTATTTGCACAGGAGGGGAGACGGACTGAAGCTTTCTTT. Translation: CASSVFAQEGRRTEAFF.